The T cell receptor (beta chain) described here comes from a study of T-cell memory formation after mild COVID-19. General study points: Pre-infection memory showed some responding clones, and this suggested that cross-reactive memory joined.

MiXCR was run by TCRdb on the 5' RACE reads, yielding one entry per CDR3 protein. The sample gives over 150,000 distinct CDR3 sequences, approximately 17% of which show up once; 3.9% is in the top ten. This clonotype was observed a handful of times. Its target is not known. V trimming: 5 bases; J trimming: 1 base; junction bases outside the gene matches: 9. The CDR3 extends over 16 amino acids. The J gene is TRBJ1-1, the V gene TRBV12-3 or TRBV12-4; 8 bases line up with TRBD1. Sequences were obtained from PBMCs or a T cell subset sorted from them (not recorded which). The clonotype comes from a man aged 18 to 35 who had mild COVID-19 (a few samples of this study predate the infection). Cell type and time point are not known. The DNA of the CDR3 is TGTGCCAGCAGTCCCACTACGGACAGGGCGAACACTGAAGCTTTCTTT. Protein sequence: CASSPTTDRANTEAFF.